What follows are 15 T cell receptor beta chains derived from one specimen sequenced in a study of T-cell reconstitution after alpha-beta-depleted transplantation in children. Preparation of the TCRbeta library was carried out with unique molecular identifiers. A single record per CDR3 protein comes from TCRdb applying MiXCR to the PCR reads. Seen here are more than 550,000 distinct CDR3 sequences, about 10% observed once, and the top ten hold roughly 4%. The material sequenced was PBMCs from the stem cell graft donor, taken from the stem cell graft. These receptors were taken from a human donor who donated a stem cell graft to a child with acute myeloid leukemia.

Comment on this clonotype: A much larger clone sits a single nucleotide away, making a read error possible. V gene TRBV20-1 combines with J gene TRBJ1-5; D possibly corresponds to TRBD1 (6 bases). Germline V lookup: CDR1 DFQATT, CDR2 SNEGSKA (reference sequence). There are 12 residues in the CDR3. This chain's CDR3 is CSASQGYHPQHF. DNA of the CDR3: TGCAGTGCTAGTCAGGGGTATCATCCCCAGCATTTT.

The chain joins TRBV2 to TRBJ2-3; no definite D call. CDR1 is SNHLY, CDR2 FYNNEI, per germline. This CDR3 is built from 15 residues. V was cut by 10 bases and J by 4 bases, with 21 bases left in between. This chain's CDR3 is CATASAVVRADTQYF. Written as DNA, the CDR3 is TGTGCCACAGCCAGTGCCGTAGTTAGGGCAGATACGCAGTATTTT.

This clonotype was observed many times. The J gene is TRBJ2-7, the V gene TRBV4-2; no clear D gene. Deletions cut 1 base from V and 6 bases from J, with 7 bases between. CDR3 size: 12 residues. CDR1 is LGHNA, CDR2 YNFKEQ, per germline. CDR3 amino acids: CASSQGPGEQYF. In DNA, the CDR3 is TGTGCCAGCAGCCAAGGGCCCGGCGAGCAGTACTTC.

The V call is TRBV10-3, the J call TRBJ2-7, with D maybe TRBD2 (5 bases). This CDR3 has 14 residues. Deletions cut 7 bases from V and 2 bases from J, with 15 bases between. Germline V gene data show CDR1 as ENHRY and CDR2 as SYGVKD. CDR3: CAIKERLAAYEQYF. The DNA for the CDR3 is TGTGCCATCAAAGAGAGGCTAGCTGCCTACGAGCAGTACTTC.

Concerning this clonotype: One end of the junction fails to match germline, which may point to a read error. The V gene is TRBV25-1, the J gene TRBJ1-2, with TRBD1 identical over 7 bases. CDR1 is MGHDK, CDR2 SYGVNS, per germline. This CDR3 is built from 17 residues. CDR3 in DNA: TGTGCCAGCAGTGCCCCGGGGGAGGGGGCTTTGAACTATGGCTACATCTTC. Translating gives CASSAPGEGALNYGYIF.

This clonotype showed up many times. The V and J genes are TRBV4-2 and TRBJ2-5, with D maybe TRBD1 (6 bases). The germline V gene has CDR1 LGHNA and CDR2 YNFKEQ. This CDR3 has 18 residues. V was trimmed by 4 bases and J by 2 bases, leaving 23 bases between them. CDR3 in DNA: TGTGCCAGCAGCCCACGAGGGGTGACAGGCTCGACACAAGAGACCCAGTACTTC. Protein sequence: CASSPRGVTGSTQETQYF.

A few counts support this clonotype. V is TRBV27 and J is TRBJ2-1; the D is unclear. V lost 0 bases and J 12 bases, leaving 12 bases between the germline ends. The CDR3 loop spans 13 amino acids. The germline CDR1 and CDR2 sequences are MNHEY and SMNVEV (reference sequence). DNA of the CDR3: TGTGCCAGCAGTTTATCGGGCGGCCCTCGGCAGTTCTTC. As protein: CASSLSGGPRQFF.

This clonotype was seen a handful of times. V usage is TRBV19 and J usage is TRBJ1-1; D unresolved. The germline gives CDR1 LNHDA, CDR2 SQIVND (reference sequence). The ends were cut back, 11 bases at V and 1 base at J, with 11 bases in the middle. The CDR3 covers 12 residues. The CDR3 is CAASLGNTEAFF. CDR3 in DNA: TGTGCCGCATCGTTGGGGAACACTGAAGCTTTCTTT.

Here the CDR3 DNA reads TGTGCCAGCAGCCAGAAGGGACAGAGAAGCTCCTACGAGCAGTACTTC. Its protein is CASSQKGQRSSYEQYF. V usage is TRBV7-9 and J usage is TRBJ2-7; 7 bases are a match to TRBD1. The CDR3 covers 16 residues. Germline trimming cut 5 bases from V and 0 bases from J; bases unmatched to any gene: 10. Per the germline V gene, CDR1 is SEHNR and CDR2 is FQNEAQ (reference sequence). Based on the CDR3 plus reference TRBV7-9 and TRBJ2-7, the full variable domain is DTGVSQNPRHKITKRGQNVTFRCDPISEHNRLYWYRQTLGQGPEFLTYFQNEAQLEKSRLLSDRFSAERPKGSFSTLEIQRTEQGDSAMYLCASSQKGQRSSYEQYFGPGTRLTVT.

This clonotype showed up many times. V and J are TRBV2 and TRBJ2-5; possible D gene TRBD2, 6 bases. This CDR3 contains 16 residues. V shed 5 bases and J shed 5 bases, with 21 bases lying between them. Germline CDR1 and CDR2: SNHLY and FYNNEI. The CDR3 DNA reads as TGTGCCAGCAGTACCCCTCCTCCGGGAGCAATGGAGACCCAGTACTTC. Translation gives CASSTPPPGAMETQYF.

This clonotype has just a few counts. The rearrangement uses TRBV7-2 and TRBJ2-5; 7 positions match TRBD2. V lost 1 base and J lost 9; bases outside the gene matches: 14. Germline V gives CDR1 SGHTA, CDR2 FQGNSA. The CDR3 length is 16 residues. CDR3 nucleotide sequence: TGTGCCAGCAGCTTAGGGCTAGCGGCATCTCAAGGGGCCCAGTACTTC. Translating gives CASSLGLAASQGAQYF.

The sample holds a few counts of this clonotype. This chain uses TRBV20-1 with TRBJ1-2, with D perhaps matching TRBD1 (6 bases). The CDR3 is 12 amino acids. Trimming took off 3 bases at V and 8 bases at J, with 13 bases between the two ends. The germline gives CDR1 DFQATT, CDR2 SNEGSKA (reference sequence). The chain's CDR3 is CSASQGTRGYTF. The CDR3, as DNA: TGCAGTGCTAGTCAGGGGACTCGCGGCTACACCTTC.

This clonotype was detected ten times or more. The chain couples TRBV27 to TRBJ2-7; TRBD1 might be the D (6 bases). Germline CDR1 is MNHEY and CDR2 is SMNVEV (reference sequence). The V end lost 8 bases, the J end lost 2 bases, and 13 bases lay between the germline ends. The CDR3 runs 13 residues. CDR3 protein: CASGQGNPYEQYF. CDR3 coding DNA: TGTGCCAGCGGCCAGGGGAACCCCTACGAGCAGTACTTC.

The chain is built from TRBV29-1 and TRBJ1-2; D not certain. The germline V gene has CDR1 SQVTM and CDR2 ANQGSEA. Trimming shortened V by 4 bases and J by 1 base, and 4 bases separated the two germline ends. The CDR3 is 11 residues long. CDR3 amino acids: CSVADNYGYTF. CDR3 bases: TGCAGCGTTGCTGATAACTATGGCTACACCTTC.

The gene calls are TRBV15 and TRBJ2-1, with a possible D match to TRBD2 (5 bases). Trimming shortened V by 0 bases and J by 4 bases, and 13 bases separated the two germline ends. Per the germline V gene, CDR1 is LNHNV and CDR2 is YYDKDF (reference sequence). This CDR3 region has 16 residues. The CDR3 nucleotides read TGTGCCACCAGCAGAGATCAAAGCGGAAATTACAATGAGCAGTTCTTC. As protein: CATSRDQSGNYNEQFF. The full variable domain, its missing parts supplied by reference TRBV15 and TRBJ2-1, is DAMVIQNPRYQVTQFGKPVTLSCSQTLNHNVMYWYQQKSSQAPKLLFHYYDKDFNNEADTPDNFQSRRPNTSFCFLDIRSPGLGDTAMYLCATSRDQSGNYNEQFFGPGTRLTVL.